The clone carrying this T cell receptor beta chain has more than one count but fewer than ten. Its antigen is as yet unknown. From the 5' RACE reads, TCRdb called clonotypes with MiXCR, one entry per CDR3 protein. Of 450,000 or so distinct CDR3 sequences listed, around 20% are singletons. This sample is part of a study of T-cell memory formation after mild COVID-19. Across the study: For the most part, TCR clusters were specific to one donor. Study observations and caveats: The appearance of some responding clones in pre-infection memory suggested that cross-reactive memory joined. Later expanders leaned toward CD4+, whereas clones contracting from day 15 to 85 were balanced CD4/CD8. The authors did not confirm SARS-CoV-2 specificity of second-wave clones peaking day 37.

In germline, CDR1 is SQVTM, CDR2 ANQGSEA. The CDR3 length is 14 residues. The V gene lost 4 bases and the J gene lost 0 bases, with 11 bases spanning the gap. The receptor's source is an adult woman who had mild COVID-19 (a few samples of this study predate the infection). Cell type and time point are not known. Material for sequencing was PBMCs or a T cell subset sorted from them (not recorded which). This chain uses TRBV29-1 with TRBJ2-3; D is possibly TRBD1 (5 bases). The CDR3 DNA follows: TGCAGCGTTGTCCTAGGGGATAGCACAGATACGCAGTATTTT. This sequence encodes CSVVLGDSTDTQYF.